One sample yielded the 17 T cell receptor beta chains listed below, sequenced in a study of blood T cell repertoires in COVID-19. Repertoires were generated with immunoSEQ multiplex PCR, while TCRdb's copy carries only in-frame clones and drops some. The profile covers 60,000 to 90,000 clones, with approximately 79% appearing a single time and around 2.6% taken by the ten largest. The sample taken for sequencing was peripheral blood. The receptor source for this set is a human donor with acute or convalescent COVID-19. The donor label of this sample is uncertain.

V is TRBV5-1 and J is TRBJ2-2; D gene uncertain. CDR3 length: 15 amino acids. Germline loops: CDR1 SGHRS, CDR2 YFSETQ. V shed 0 bases and J shed 3 bases, with 9 bases lying between them. The DNA for the CDR3 is TGCGCCAGCAGCTTGGGAGGTGTTGACACCGGGGAGCTGTTTTTT. Amino acid sequence: CASSLGGVDTGELFF.

The V and J genes are TRBV2 and TRBJ2-3; 12 bases fit TRBD2. The length of the CDR3 is 16 residues. The V gene's germline CDR1 is SNHLY and CDR2 FYNNEI. Trimming removed 5 bases from V and 6 bases from J; junction bases left unmatched: 9. In nucleotides, the CDR3 is TGTGCCAGCAGTAGGTCTAGCGGGGGGGGCGAGGATACGCAGTATTTT. It specifies CASSRSSGGGEDTQYF.

The V call is TRBV19, the J call TRBJ1-5, with 7 bases aligning to TRBD1. This CDR3 is 17 amino acids long. Germline trimming cut 7 bases from V and 1 base from J; bases unmatched to any gene: 13. CDR1 LNHDA and CDR2 SQIVND come from the germline V gene (reference sequence). The CDR3 DNA reads as TGTGCCAGTAAGGCAGCCAGACAGGGTTCAAGCAATCAGCCCCAGCATTTT. Protein product: CASKAARQGSSNQPQHF.

The chain recombines TRBV5-1 with TRBJ2-3, with D unresolved. The CDR3 sequence is 15 residues long. Germline CDR1 and CDR2: SGHRS and YFSETQ. Trimming cost V 0 bases and J 2 bases, with 10 bases left between them. This CDR3 reads CASSLVGGYTDTQYF. The CDR3 DNA sequence: TGCGCCAGCAGCTTGGTTGGCGGATACACAGATACGCAGTATTTT.

This rearrangement joins TRBV10-3 to TRBJ2-3; D gene unclear. V was pared by 3 bases and J by 0 bases, with 7 bases between. This CDR3 is 14 amino acids long. CDR1 and CDR2 (germline): ENHRY, SYGVKD. CDR3 nucleotides: TGTGCCATCAGTGAAGTAACTAGCACAGATACGCAGTATTTT. It codes for CAISEVTSTDTQYF.

V gene TRBV27 combines with J gene TRBJ2-1, with TRBD1 matching over 7 bases. The CDR3 spans 12 residues. The V gene's germline CDR1 is MNHEY and CDR2 SMNVEV (reference sequence). The junction had 3 bases not matched to a gene; V was cut back by 4 bases and J by 9 bases. In nucleotides, the CDR3 is TGTGCCAGCAGTTCACAGGGGTTTGAGCAGTTCTTC. It specifies CASSSQGFEQFF.

The rearrangement joins TRBV7-2 to TRBJ1-4; possibly TRBD1 for D (5 bases). CDR1 and CDR2 (germline): SGHTA, FQGNSA. CDR3 size: 14 residues. V lost 3 bases and J 6 bases, leaving 11 bases between the germline ends. The CDR3 DNA follows: TGTGCCAGCAGCTTCCAAGGGGCTTATGAAAAACTGTTTTTT. Its protein product is CASSFQGAYEKLFF. The variable domain in full, completed from reference TRBV7-2 and TRBJ1-4, reads GAGVSQSPSNKVTEKGKDVELRCDPISGHTALYWYRQSLGQGLEFLIYFQGNSAPDKSGLPSDRFSAERTGGSVSTLTIQRTQQEDSAVYLCASSFQGAYEKLFFGSGTQLSVL.

The chain uses TRBV6-2 or TRBV6-3 and TRBJ1-2, with TRBD1 as a possible D gene (5 bases). The CDR3 has 13 amino acids. Trimming stripped 5 bases from V and 4 bases from J, with 11 bases between. Germline V gene data show CDR1 as MNHEY and CDR2 as SVGEGT. The chain's CDR3 is CASSQPGLYGYTF. The CDR3 region has the DNA TGTGCCAGCAGTCAACCGGGACTCTATGGCTACACCTTC.

This rearrangement joins TRBV5-8 to TRBJ2-3, with a possible D match to TRBD2 (6 bases). With 6 bases removed from V and 0 bases from J, the gap between germline ends came to 20 bases. The germline CDR1 and CDR2 sequences are SGHTS and YDEGEE. The CDR3 totals 17 residues. As DNA, the CDR3 is TGTGCCAGCACCCCTCAAACCCGGAGGGGAAGCACAGATACGCAGTATTTT. The encoded protein is CASTPQTRRGSTDTQYF.

The chain employs TRBV6-5 and TRBJ1-5; TRBD1 aligns across 9 bases. J lost 7 bases, V lost 4 bases, and 11 bases had no gene match. Germline CDR1 and CDR2: MNHEY and SVGAGI. This CDR3 spans 16 amino acids. The CDR3 loop is CASSSSGTGLGQPQHF. Written as DNA, the CDR3 is TGTGCCAGCAGTTCATCCGGGACAGGGCTAGGACAGCCCCAGCATTTT.

Only a few counts were recorded for this clone. The V and J genes are TRBV27 and TRBJ2-2, with unresolved D. The ends were cut back, 3 bases at V and 4 bases at J, with 9 bases in the middle. Germline V gene sequence: CDR1 MNHEY, CDR2 SMNVEV (reference sequence). The CDR3 spans 14 residues. For the CDR3, the DNA is TGTGCCAGCAGTTTCCCCTTCCCCACCGGGGAGCTGTTTTTT. Translated, it gives CASSFPFPTGELFF.

The V and J genes are TRBV28 and TRBJ1-5, with no clear D. The CDR3 is made up of 14 amino acids. Germline values: CDR1 MDHEN, CDR2 SYDVKM. V shed 4 bases and J shed 2 bases, with 9 bases lying between them. The CDR3 here is CASSSRSGNQPQHF. CDR3 coding DNA: TGTGCCAGCAGTTCCAGGTCAGGCAATCAGCCCCAGCATTTT. The whole variable domain, filled in from reference TRBV28 and TRBJ1-5, reads DVKVTQSSRYLVKRTGEKVFLECVQDMDHENMFWYRQDPGLGLRLIYFSYDVKMKEKGDIPEGYSVSREKKERFSLILESASTNQTSMYLCASSSRSGNQPQHFGDGTRLSIL.

This sequence joins TRBV15 and TRBJ2-3; perhaps TRBD1 as D (8 bases). The CDR3 runs to 16 residues. Germline CDR1 and CDR2: LNHNV and YYDKDF (reference sequence). Trimming cost V 1 base and J 2 bases, with 13 bases left between them. CDR3 in amino acids: CATSRGEGQATDTQYF. The CDR3 nucleotides read TGTGCCACCAGCAGAGGGGAGGGACAGGCCACAGATACGCAGTATTTT.

Only a few counts were recorded for this clone. This CDR3 reads CASNPGPANYGYTF. CDR3 nucleotide sequence: TGTGCCAGCAACCCAGGGCCTGCTAACTATGGCTACACCTTC. This sequence joins TRBV6-5 and TRBJ1-2, with D maybe TRBD1 (5 bases). Trimming shortened V by 7 bases and J by 0 bases, and 12 bases separated the two germline ends. Germline assignment: CDR1 MNHEY and CDR2 SVGAGI. CDR3 length: 14 amino acids.

The chain has TRBV9 and TRBJ2-7; no definite D call. Trimming pared 4 bases from V and 2 bases from J, leaving 10 bases between. CDR3 length: 13 residues. Germline CDR1 SGDLS, CDR2 YYNGEE. The DNA of the CDR3 is TGTGCCAGCAGCCTAACGATAGCCTACGAGCAGTACTTC. Residues: CASSLTIAYEQYF.

The V call is TRBV24-1, the J call TRBJ2-1, with D possibly TRBD2 on 5 matching bases. The germline gives CDR1 KGHDR, CDR2 SFDVKD. The V end lost 5 bases, the J end lost 9 bases, and 19 bases lay between the germline ends. The CDR3 is 15 residues long. CDR3 protein: CATSANGRTRTEQFF. For the CDR3, the DNA is TGTGCCACCAGTGCCAATGGGAGAACTCGCACTGAGCAGTTCTTC.

The chain employs TRBV6-2 or TRBV6-3 and TRBJ2-1; 7 nucleotides line up with TRBD2. J gave up 1 base and V 0 bases, and 0 bases lay outside the gene matches. The CDR3 runs to 15 residues. CDR1 is MNHEY and CDR2 is SVGEGT in the germline V gene. The CDR3 bases are TGTGCCAGCAGTTACTCCGGGGGGTCCTACAATGAGCAGTTCTTC. This encodes CASSYSGGSYNEQFF.